This T cell receptor beta chain was obtained from a study of read filtering for tumor transcriptome and immune sequencing. Germline V gene sequence: CDR1 MNHNS, CDR2 SASEGT. V was pared by 2 bases and J by 0 bases, with 8 bases between. The CDR3 consists of 15 residues. Molecular barcoded adaptors covering alpha/delta and beta/gamma chains were used on approximately 400 ng RNA. TCRdb itself ran the reads through MiXCR, one entry per CDR3 protein. The sample lists more than 100,000 distinct CDR3 sequences, approximately 13% occurring once. This clonotype was counted at least ten times. This TCR came from a donor aged 40 or older with multiple myeloma. Material for sequencing was a population of CD138-negative cells sorted from bone marrow. The gene calls are TRBV6-1 and TRBJ1-5; D ambiguous. CDR3 in amino acids: CASSEQTYSNQPQHF. The CDR3 DNA reads as TGTGCCAGCAGTGAACAGACGTATAGCAATCAGCCCCAGCATTTT.